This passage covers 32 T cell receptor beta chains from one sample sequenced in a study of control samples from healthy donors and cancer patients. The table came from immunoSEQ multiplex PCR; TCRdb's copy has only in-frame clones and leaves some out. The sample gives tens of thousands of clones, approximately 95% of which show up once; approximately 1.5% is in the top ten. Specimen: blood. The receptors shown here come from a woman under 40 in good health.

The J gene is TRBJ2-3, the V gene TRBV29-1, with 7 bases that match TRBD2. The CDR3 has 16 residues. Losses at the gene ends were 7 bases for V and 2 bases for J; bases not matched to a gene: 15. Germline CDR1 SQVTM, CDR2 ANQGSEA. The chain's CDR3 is CSARGIQGGITDTQYF. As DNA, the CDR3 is TGCAGCGCTCGCGGAATCCAGGGAGGGATCACAGATACGCAGTATTTT.

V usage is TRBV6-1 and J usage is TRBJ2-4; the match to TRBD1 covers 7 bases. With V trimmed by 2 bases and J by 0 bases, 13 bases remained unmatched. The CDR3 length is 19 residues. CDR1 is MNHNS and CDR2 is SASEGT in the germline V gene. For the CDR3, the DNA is TGTGCCAGCAGTGAAAGGACGGACAGGCGGCCCATAGCCAAAAACATTCAGTACTTC. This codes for CASSERTDRRPIAKNIQYF.

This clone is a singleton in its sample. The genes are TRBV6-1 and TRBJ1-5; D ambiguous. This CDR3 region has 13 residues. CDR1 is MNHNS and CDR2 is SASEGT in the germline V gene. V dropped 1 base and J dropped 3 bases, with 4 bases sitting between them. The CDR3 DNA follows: TGTGCCAGCAGTGAAGTCGACAATCAGCCCCAGCATTTT. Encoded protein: CASSEVDNQPQHF.

CDR3 DNA: TGTGCCAGCAGTTTTTCAAGCGGAACCCGTCGTGAAAAACTGTTTTTT. Translating gives CASSFSSGTRREKLFF. The genes are TRBV27 and TRBJ1-4, with no clear D. V lost 3 bases and J lost 7, with 18 bases in between. Germline CDR1 MNHEY, CDR2 SMNVEV (reference sequence). This CDR3 has 16 amino acids.

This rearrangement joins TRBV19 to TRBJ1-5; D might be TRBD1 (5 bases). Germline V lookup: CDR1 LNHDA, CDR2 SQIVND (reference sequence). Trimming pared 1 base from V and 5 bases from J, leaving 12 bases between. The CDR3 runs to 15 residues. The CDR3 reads CASSIGRAGDQPQHF. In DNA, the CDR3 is TGTGCCAGTAGTATAGGCAGGGCGGGGGATCAGCCCCAGCATTTT. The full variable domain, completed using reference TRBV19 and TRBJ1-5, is DGGITQSPKYLFRKEGQNVTLSCEQNLNHDAMYWYRQDPGQGLRLIYYSQIVNDFQKGDIAEGYSVSREKKESFPLTVTSAQKNPTAFYLCASSIGRAGDQPQHFGDGTRLSIL.

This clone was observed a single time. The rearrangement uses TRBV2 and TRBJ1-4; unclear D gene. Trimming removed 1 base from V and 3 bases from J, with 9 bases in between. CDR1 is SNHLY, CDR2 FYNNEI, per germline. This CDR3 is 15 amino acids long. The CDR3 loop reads CASSEEGQSNEKLFF. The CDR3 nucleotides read TGTGCCAGCAGTGAAGAAGGGCAGTCTAATGAAAAACTGTTTTTT. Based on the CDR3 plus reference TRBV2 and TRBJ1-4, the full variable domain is EPEVTQTPSHQVTQMGQEVILRCVPISNHLYFYWYRQILGQKVEFLVSFYNNEISEKSEIFDDQFSVERPDGSNFTLKIRSTKLEDSAMYFCASSEEGQSNEKLFFGSGTQLSVL.

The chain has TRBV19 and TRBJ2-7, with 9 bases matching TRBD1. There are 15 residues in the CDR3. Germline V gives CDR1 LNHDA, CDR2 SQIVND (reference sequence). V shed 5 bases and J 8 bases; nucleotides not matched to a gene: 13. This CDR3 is CASSHTFRDRVQQYF. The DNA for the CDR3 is TGTGCCAGTAGTCACACATTCCGGGACAGGGTCCAGCAGTACTTC.

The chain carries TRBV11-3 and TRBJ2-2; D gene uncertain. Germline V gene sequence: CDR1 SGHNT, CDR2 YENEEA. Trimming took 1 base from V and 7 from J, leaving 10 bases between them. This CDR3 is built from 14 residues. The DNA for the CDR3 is TGTGCCAGCAGCTTAGCGTATGGGTTCGGGGAGCTGTTTTTT. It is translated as CASSLAYGFGELFF.

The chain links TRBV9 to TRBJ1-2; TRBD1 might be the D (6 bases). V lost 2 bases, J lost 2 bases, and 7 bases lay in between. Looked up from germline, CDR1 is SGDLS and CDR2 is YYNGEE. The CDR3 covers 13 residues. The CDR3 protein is CASSVTGNYGYTF. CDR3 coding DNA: TGTGCCAGCAGCGTGACAGGAAACTATGGCTACACCTTC. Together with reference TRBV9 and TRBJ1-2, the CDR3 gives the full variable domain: DSGVTQTPKHLITATGQRVTLRCSPRSGDLSVYWYQQSLDQGLQFLIQYYNGEERAKGNILERFSAQQFPDLHSELNLSSLELGDSALYFCASSVTGNYGYTFGSGTRLTVV.

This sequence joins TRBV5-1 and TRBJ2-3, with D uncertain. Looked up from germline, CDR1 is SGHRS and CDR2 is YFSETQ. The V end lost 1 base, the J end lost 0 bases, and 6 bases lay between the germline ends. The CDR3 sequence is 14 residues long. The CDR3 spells CASSLTFSTDTQYF. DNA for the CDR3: TGCGCCAGCAGCTTGACATTTAGCACAGATACGCAGTATTTT.

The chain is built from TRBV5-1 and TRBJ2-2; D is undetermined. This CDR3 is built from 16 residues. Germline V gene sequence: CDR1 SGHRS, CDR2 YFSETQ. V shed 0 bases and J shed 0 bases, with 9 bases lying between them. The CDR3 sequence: CASSLGPDANTGELFF. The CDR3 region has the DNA TGCGCCAGCAGCTTGGGTCCAGACGCGAACACCGGGGAGCTGTTTTTT.

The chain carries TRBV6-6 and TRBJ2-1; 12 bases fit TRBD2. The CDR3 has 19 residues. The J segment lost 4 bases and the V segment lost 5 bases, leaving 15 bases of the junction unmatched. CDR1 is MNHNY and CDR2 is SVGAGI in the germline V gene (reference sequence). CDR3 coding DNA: TGTGCCAGCAGTCAGGTCGGACAGGCTAGCGGGAGGGGGTACAATGAGCAGTTCTTC. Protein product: CASSQVGQASGRGYNEQFF.

CDR3 sequence (DNA): TGTGCCAGCAGTCACCCTAACTCCTACGAGCAGTACTTC. It encodes CASSHPNSYEQYF. The rearrangement links TRBV6-5 to TRBJ2-7; D not resolved. Germline V gives CDR1 MNHEY, CDR2 SVGAGI. The CDR3 loop spans 13 amino acids. V was cut by 5 bases and J by 0 bases, with 8 bases left in between.

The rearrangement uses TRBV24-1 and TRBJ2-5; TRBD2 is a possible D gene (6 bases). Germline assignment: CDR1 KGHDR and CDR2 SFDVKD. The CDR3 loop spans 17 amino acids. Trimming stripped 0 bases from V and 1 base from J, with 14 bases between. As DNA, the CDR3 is TGTGCCACCAGTGATTTGCGGGGAGGTCAGAGCCAAGAGACCCAGTACTTC. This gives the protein CATSDLRGGQSQETQYF.

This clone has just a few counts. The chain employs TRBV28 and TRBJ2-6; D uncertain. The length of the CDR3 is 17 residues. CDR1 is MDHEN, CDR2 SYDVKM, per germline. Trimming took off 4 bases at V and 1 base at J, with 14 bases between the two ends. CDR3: CASSSGPVGSGANVLTF. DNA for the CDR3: TGTGCCAGCAGTTCCGGACCAGTAGGGTCTGGGGCCAACGTCCTGACTTTC.

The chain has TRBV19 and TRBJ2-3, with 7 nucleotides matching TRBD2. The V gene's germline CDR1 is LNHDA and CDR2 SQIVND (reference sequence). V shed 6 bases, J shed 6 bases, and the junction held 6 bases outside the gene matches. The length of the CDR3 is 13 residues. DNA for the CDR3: TGTGCCAGTAGACGGGGGGAGGCGGATACGCAGTATTTT. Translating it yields CASRRGEADTQYF.

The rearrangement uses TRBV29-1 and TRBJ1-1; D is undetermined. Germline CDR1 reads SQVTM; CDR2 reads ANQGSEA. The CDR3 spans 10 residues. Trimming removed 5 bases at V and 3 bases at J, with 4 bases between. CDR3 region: CSVRDTEAFF. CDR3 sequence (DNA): TGCAGCGTTCGGGACACTGAAGCTTTCTTT.

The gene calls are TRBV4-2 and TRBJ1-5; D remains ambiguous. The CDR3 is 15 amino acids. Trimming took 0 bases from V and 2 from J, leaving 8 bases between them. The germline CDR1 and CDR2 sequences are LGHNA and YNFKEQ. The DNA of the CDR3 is TGTGCCAGCAGCCAAGAGCGAGGGCGCAATCAGCCCCAGCATTTT. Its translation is CASSQERGRNQPQHF.

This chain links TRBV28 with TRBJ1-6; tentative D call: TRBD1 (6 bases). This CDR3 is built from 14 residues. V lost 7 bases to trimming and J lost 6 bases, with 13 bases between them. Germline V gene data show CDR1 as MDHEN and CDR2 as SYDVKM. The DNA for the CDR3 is TGTGCCAGCACCCCGACAGGAGTTAATTCACCCCTCCACTTT. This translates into CASTPTGVNSPLHF.

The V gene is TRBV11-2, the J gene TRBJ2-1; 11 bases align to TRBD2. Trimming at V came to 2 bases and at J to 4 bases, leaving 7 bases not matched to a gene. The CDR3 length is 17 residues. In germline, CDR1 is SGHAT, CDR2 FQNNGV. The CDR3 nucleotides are TGTGCCAGCAGCTTATCAGCGACTAGCGGGGTATACAATGAGCAGTTCTTC. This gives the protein CASSLSATSGVYNEQFF.

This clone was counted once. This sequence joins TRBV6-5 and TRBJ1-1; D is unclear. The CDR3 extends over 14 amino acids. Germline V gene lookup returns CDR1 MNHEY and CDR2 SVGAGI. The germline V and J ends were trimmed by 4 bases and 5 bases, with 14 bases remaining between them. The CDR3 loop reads CASSSPSLGTEAFF. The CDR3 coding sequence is TGTGCCAGCAGTTCCCCGTCCTTGGGAACTGAAGCTTTCTTT.

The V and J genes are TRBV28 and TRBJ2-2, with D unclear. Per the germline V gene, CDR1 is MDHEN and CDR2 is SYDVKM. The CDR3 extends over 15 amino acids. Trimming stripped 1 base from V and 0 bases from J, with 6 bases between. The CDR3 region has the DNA TGTGCCAGCAGTTTATACAGCCCGAACACCGGGGAGCTGTTTTTT. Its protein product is CASSLYSPNTGELFF.

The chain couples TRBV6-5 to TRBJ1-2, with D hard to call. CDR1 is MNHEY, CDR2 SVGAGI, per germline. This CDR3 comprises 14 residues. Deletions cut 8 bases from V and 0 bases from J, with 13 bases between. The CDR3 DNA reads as TGTGCCAGCCTACCAGGAAGGGCTAACTATGGCTACACCTTC. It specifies CASLPGRANYGYTF.

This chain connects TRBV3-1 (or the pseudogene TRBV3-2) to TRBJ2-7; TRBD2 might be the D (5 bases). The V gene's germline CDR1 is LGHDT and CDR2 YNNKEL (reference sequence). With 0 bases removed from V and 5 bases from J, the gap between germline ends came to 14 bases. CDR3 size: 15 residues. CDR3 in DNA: TGTGCCAGCAGCCAAGACCTCACTAGTATCCACGAGCAGTACTTC. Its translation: CASSQDLTSIHEQYF.

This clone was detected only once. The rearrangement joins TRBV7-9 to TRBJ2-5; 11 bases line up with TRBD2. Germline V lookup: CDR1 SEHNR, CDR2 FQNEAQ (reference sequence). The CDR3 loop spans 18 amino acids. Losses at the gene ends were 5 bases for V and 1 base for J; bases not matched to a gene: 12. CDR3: CASSLYSYGTSGQETQYF. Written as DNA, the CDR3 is TGTGCCAGCAGCCTATACTCCTACGGGACTAGCGGCCAAGAGACCCAGTACTTC.

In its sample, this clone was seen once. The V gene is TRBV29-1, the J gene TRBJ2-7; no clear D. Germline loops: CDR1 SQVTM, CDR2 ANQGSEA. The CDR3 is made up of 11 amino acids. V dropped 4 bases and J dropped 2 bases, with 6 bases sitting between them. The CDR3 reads CSVAHTYEQYF. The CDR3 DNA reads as TGCAGCGTTGCTCACACCTACGAGCAGTACTTC.

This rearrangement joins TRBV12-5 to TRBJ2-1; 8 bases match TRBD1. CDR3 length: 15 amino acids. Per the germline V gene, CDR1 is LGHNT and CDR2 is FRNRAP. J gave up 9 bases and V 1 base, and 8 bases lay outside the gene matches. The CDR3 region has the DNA TGTGCTAGTGGTTTGGGGACAGGGACCCTAGTTGAGCAGTTCTTC. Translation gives CASGLGTGTLVEQFF. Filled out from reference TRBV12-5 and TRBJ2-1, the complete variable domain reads DARVTQTPRHKVTEMGQEVTMRCQPILGHNTVFWYRQTMMQGLELLAYFRNRAPLDDSGMPKDRFSAEMPDATLATLKIQPSEPRDSAVYFCASGLGTGTLVEQFFGPGTRLTVL.

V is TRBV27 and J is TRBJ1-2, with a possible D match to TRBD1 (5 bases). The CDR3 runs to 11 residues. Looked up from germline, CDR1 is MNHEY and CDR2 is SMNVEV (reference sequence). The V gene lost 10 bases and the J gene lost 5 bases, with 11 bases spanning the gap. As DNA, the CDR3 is TGTGCCACCTGGGAGGGGTATGGCTACACCTTC. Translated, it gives CATWEGYGYTF.

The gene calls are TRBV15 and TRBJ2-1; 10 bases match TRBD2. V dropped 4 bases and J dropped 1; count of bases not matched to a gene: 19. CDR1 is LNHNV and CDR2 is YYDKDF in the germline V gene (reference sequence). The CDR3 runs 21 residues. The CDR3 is CATSKRQGLADLIGSYNEQFF. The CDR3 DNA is TGTGCCACCAGCAAACGGCAAGGACTAGCGGACCTAATCGGGTCCTACAATGAGCAGTTCTTC.

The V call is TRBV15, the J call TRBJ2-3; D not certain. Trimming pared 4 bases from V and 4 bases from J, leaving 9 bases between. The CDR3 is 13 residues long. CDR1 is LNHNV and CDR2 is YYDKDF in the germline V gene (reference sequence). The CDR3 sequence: CATSTPNADTQYF. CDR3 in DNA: TGTGCCACCAGCACCCCGAACGCAGATACGCAGTATTTT.

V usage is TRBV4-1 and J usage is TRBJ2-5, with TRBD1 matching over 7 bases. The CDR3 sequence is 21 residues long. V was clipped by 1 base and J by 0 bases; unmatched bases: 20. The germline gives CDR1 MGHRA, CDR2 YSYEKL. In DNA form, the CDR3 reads TGCGCCAGCAGCCAAGGAGGTGTGACAGGGTCTTCTGCTGCGTACCAAGAGACCCAGTACTTC. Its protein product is CASSQGGVTGSSAAYQETQYF.

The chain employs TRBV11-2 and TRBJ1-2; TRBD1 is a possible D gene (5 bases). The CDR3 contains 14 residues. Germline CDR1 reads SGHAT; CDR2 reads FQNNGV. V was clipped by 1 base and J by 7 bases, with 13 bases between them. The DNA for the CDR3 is TGTGCCAGCAGCTTAGGCGCCCAGGGAGGTGGCTACACCTTC. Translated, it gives CASSLGAQGGGYTF.